This T cell receptor beta chain came from a study of cytomegalovirus exposure and HLA in healthy donors. This PCR relied on a set of 60 Vbeta primers and 13 Jbeta primers. Sequencing was performed with immunoSEQ multiplex PCR; in TCRdb, only in-frame clones are kept and a portion is missing. Of 65,000 to 95,000 clones listed, over 70% were seen once; the top ten hold less than 6%. Looked up from germline, CDR1 is SGDLS and CDR2 is YYNGEE. The CDR3 covers 14 residues. Trimming stripped 3 bases from V and 0 bases from J, with 8 bases between. The clonotype comes from a male donor in good health and CMV-seropositive. Sequencing was performed on PBMCs. The genes are TRBV9 and TRBJ2-3; D gene uncertain. CDR3 in DNA: TGTGCCAGCAGCGCTTCTACTAGCACAGATACGCAGTATTTT. Its translation is CASSASTSTDTQYF.